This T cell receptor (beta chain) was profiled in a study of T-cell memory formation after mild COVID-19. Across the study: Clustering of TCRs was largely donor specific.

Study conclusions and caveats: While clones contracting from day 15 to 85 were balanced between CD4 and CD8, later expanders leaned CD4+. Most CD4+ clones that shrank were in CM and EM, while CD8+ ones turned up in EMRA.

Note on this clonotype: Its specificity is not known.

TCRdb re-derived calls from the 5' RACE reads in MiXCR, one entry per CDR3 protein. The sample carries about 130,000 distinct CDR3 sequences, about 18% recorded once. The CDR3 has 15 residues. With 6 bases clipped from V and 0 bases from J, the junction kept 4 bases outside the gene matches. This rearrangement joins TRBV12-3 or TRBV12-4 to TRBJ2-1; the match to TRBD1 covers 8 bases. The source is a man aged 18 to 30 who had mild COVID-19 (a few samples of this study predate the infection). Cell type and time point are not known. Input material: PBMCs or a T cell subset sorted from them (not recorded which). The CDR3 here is CASSPGQDSYNEQFF. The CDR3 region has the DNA TGTGCCAGCAGCCCGGGACAGGACTCCTACAATGAGCAGTTCTTC.